The clone carrying this T cell receptor (beta chain) was seen just once. Authors' processing steps: Reference gene primer amplification gave estimated nucleated cell counts. The protocol was immunoSEQ multiplex PCR, while the TCRdb copy is restricted to in-frame clones and leaves out a portion. For V, J and clone size, that table is used; D and trimming come from the DNA. The sample yields around 340,000 clones, around 90% seen once. Germline V gene sequence: CDR1 LNHDA, CDR2 SQIVND (reference sequence). Trimming took off 3 bases at V and 4 bases at J, with 21 bases between the two ends. The CDR3 length is 17 residues. These data come from a study of blood T cell repertoires in COVID-19. Overall study context: Donors in the United States, Italy and Spain gave samples during acute or convalescent COVID-19. PBMCs, B-cell-depleted T cells, or T cells provided the cDNA or gDNA that made up the material.

Followed longitudinally, the Seattle patients had been enrolled during active infection. The rearrangement links TRBV19 to TRBJ1-1; D not certain. The sequence came from a woman in her sixties with COVID-19, enrolled during active disease. Sequenced material: peripheral blood. CDR3 amino acids: CASSIPRVGVFITEAFF. The CDR3 nucleotides are TGTGCCAGTAGTATTCCCCGGGTCGGGGTTTTTATCACTGAAGCTTTCTTT.